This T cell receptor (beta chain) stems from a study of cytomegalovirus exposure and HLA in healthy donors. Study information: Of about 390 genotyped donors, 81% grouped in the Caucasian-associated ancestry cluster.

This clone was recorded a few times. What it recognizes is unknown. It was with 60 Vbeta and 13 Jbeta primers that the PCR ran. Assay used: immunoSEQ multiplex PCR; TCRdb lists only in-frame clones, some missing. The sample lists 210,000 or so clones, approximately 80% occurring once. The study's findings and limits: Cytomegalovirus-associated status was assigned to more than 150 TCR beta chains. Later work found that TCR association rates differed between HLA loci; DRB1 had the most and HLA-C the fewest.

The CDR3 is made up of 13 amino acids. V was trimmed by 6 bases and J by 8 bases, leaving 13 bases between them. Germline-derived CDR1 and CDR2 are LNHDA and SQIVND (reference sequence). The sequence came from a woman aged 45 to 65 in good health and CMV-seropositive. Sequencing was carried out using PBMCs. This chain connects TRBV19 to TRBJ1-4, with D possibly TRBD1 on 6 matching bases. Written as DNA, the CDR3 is TGTGCCAGTAGGACAGGAAGGGTGGAAAAACTGTTTTTT. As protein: CASRTGRVEKLFF.